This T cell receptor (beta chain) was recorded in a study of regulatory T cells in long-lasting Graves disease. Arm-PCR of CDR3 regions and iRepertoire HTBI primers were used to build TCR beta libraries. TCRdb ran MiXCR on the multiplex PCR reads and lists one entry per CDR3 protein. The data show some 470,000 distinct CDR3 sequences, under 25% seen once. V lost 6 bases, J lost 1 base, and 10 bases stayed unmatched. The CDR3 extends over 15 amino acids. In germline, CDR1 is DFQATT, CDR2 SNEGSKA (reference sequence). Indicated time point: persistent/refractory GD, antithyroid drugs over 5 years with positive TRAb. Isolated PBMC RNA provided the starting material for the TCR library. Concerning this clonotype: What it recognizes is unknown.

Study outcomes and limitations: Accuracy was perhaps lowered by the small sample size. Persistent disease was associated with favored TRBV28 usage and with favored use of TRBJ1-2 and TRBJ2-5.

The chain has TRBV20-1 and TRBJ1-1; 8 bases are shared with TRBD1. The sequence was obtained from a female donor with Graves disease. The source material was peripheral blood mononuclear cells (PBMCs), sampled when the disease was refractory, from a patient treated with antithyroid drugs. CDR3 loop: CSAGGQGKGNTEAFF. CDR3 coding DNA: TGCAGTGCGGGAGGACAGGGTAAAGGGAACACTGAAGCTTTCTTT.